These 15 T cell receptor beta chains originate from one sample sequenced in a study of blood T cell repertoires in COVID-19 (dated by TCRdb to the early 2020s). The library was prepared using the immunoSEQ multiplex PCR assay. Held by TCRdb, this immuneACCESS table contains in-frame sequences only and omits some clones. Under half of the omission traces to an unresolved V gene where checked; the cause of the rest is unknown. The sample data list 200,000 to 300,000 clones, and about 86% of these were observed just once. The top ten clones comprise more than 1.2% of the sample. The sequencing input was peripheral blood. Every receptor here comes from a man of 80 years or more with acute or convalescent COVID-19.

The rearrangement uses TRBV2 and TRBJ2-5, with 8 bases fitting TRBD1. The germline gives CDR1 SNHLY, CDR2 FYNNEI. V was clipped by 8 bases and J by 5 bases; unmatched bases: 10. This CDR3 is 14 amino acids long. For the CDR3, the DNA is TGTGCCAGCCGGCGGACAGGGTCCGAGGAGACCCAGTACTTC. The encoded protein is CASRRTGSEETQYF.

This sequence joins TRBV5-6 and TRBJ1-1; TRBD1 is a possible D gene (6 bases). Germline V gene sequence: CDR1 SGHDT, CDR2 YYEEEE. The CDR3 length is 14 residues. V was trimmed by 1 base and J by 3 bases, leaving 10 bases between them. CDR3 in amino acids: CASSLTQGYTEAFF. DNA for the CDR3: TGTGCCAGCAGCTTGACACAGGGATACACTGAAGCTTTCTTT.

The chain employs TRBV5-1 and TRBJ2-2, with TRBD2 matching 12 bases. CDR3 length: 19 residues. V trimming: 3 bases; J trimming: 6 bases; junction bases outside the gene matches: 15. CDR1 and CDR2 (germline): SGHRS, YFSETQ. The CDR3 sequence: CASSWGVTSGGNWPGELFF. CDR3 coding DNA: TGCGCCAGCAGCTGGGGCGTTACTAGCGGGGGGAATTGGCCCGGGGAGCTGTTTTTT.

V is TRBV2 and J is TRBJ2-2; no clear D gene. Germline lookup yields CDR1 SNHLY and CDR2 FYNNEI. Trimming cost V 8 bases and J 3 bases, with 7 bases left between them. The CDR3 has 12 amino acids. The DNA of the CDR3 is TGTGCCAGCCGGGTGTACACCGGGGAGCTGTTTTTT. Protein product: CASRVYTGELFF.

V is TRBV28 and J is TRBJ2-1, with 13 bases identical to TRBD2. J lost 7 bases, V lost 3 bases, and 9 bases had no gene match. The CDR3 totals 17 residues. CDR1 is MDHEN, CDR2 SYDVKM, per germline. CDR3 protein: CASSLQGLAGRANEQFF. CDR3 DNA: TGTGCCAGCAGTTTGCAGGGACTAGCGGGACGGGCTAATGAGCAGTTCTTC.

The chain couples TRBV10-3 to TRBJ2-7, with D perhaps TRBD1 (6 bases). This CDR3 spans 13 amino acids. Trimming shortened V by 6 bases and J by 5 bases, and 14 bases separated the two germline ends. CDR1 and CDR2 (germline): ENHRY, SYGVKD. The CDR3 region has the DNA TGTGCCATCAGCCAGACAGGAGCCCACGAGCAGTACTTC. It translates to CAISQTGAHEQYF.

J is TRBJ1-6 and V is TRBV27; D is ambiguous. Germline-derived CDR1 and CDR2 are MNHEY and SMNVEV (reference sequence). The CDR3 is made up of 16 amino acids. V dropped 0 bases and J dropped 0 bases, with 6 bases sitting between them. This CDR3 is CASSLSLSSYNSPLHF. The CDR3 DNA is TGTGCCAGCAGTTTATCGCTGAGCTCCTATAATTCACCCCTCCACTTT.

The CDR3 loop is CASSHTRDYTYGYTF. As DNA, the CDR3 is TGTGCCAGCTCCCATACCCGGGACTACACCTATGGCTACACCTTC. V gene TRBV7-8 combines with J gene TRBJ1-2; D possibly corresponds to TRBD1 (5 bases). V dropped 8 bases and J dropped 4 bases, with 20 bases sitting between them. CDR3 length: 15 residues. CDR1 is SGHVS, CDR2 FQNEAQ, per germline.

This rearrangement joins TRBV20-1 to TRBJ2-1, with 8 positions matching TRBD1. CDR1 DFQATT and CDR2 SNEGSKA come from the germline V gene (reference sequence). The CDR3 consists of 11 residues. CDR3 in DNA: TGCGGAGGCGAGGACAGGGATGAGCAGTTCTTC. This sequence encodes CGGEDRDEQFF.

This clone was recorded only once. The chain carries TRBV27 and TRBJ2-7; TRBD1 agrees at 8 bases. J was trimmed by 2 bases and V by 5 bases; bases with no gene match: 8. The CDR3 runs to 15 residues. CDR1 MNHEY and CDR2 SMNVEV come from the germline V gene (reference sequence). The CDR3 DNA reads TGTGCCAGCAGTGCCTCCGGGACAGGAACCTACGAGCAGTACTTC. Translated, it gives CASSASGTGTYEQYF.

This chain joins TRBV29-1 and TRBJ1-2; a possible D gene is TRBD1 (6 bases). Trimming cost V 3 bases and J 4 bases, with 15 bases left between them. The CDR3 contains 14 residues. The V gene's germline CDR1 is SQVTM and CDR2 ANQGSEA. CDR3 coding DNA: TGCAGCGTTGAGATGTTTCAGGGGAGCTATGGCTACACCTTC. It specifies CSVEMFQGSYGYTF. The full variable domain, completed using reference TRBV29-1 and TRBJ1-2, is SAVISQKPSRDICQRGTSLTIQCQVDSQVTMMFWYRQQPGQSLTLIATANQGSEATYESGFVIDKFPISRPNLTFSTLTVSNMSPEDSSIYLCSVEMFQGSYGYTFGSGTRLTVV.

This chain links TRBV7-2 with TRBJ1-5; TRBD1 matches at 8 bases. V trimming: 1 base; J trimming: 5 bases; junction bases outside the gene matches: 4. The CDR3 totals 15 residues. The germline CDR1 and CDR2 sequences are SGHTA and FQGNSA. As DNA, the CDR3 is TGTGCCAGCAGCTTAGGACAGGGGCGGGATCAGCCCCAGCATTTT. Translation gives CASSLGQGRDQPQHF.

The chain employs TRBV5-4 and TRBJ2-1; no firm D call. CDR3 size: 14 residues. V was pared by 0 bases and J by 2 bases, with 6 bases between. Germline CDR1 is SGHNT and CDR2 is YYREEE (reference sequence). CDR3 in DNA: TGTGCCAGCAGCTTGGTAGCTACCTACAATGAGCAGTTCTTC. It specifies CASSLVATYNEQFF. The variable domain in full, with the rest retrieved from reference TRBV5-4 and TRBJ2-1, is ETGVTQSPTHLIKTRGQQVTLRCSSQSGHNTVSWYQQALGQGPQFIFQYYREEENGRGNFPPRFSGLQFPNYSSELNVNALELDDSALYLCASSLVATYNEQFFGPGTRLTVL.

This sequence joins TRBV10-3 and TRBJ1-1; 7 bases align to TRBD1. Per the germline V gene, CDR1 is ENHRY and CDR2 is SYGVKD. The V gene end was trimmed by 8 bases and the J gene end by 2 bases; junction bases not matched to a gene: 11. The CDR3 extends over 15 amino acids. The CDR3 reads CAIAGTARENTEAFF. Here the CDR3 DNA reads TGTGCCATCGCCGGGACAGCGAGGGAAAACACTGAAGCTTTCTTT.

The rearrangement links TRBV27 to TRBJ1-5; weak D call: TRBD1 (5 bases). The germline V gene encodes CDR1 MNHEY and CDR2 SMNVEV (reference sequence). V dropped 8 bases and J dropped 0 bases, with 11 bases sitting between them. This CDR3 has 14 residues. The CDR3 loop is CASSRGFSNQPQHF. CDR3 DNA sequence: TGTGCCAGCTCCCGGGGGTTTAGCAATCAGCCCCAGCATTTT.